The 5 T cell receptor beta chains reported below all come from one sample, sequenced in a study of technical replicates of blood from a handful of donors. The table came from immunoSEQ multiplex PCR; TCRdb's copy has only in-frame clones and leaves some out. This sample has under 85,000 clones, with around 93% found just once. Sequences were obtained from T cells isolated from PBMCs. Receptors were obtained from a human donor in good health.

The chain combines TRBV7-9 with TRBJ2-7; 12 bases fit TRBD2. This CDR3 has 16 amino acids. J was trimmed by 3 bases and V by 5 bases; bases with no gene match: 8. CDR1 and CDR2 from the germline V gene are SEHNR and FQNEAQ (reference sequence). The CDR3 bases are TGTGCCAGCAGCGCGCCTGTGACTAGCGGGAGCTACGAGCAGTACTTC. This translates into CASSAPVTSGSYEQYF.

The rearrangement links TRBV11-3 to TRBJ2-3, with D uncertain. CDR3 length: 12 residues. Trimming removed 5 bases at V and 7 bases at J, with 10 bases between. The germline gives CDR1 SGHNT, CDR2 YENEEA. In DNA form, the CDR3 reads TGTGCCAGCAGCCGAGAGGTAAATACGCAGTATTTT. Amino acids: CASSREVNTQYF.

J is TRBJ2-7 and V is TRBV2; perhaps TRBD2 as D (5 bases). Trimming took off 6 bases at V and 0 bases at J, with 6 bases between the two ends. CDR1 and CDR2 from the germline V gene are SNHLY and FYNNEI. This CDR3 contains 12 residues. CDR3 sequence: CASREDSYEQYF. In nucleotides, the CDR3 is TGTGCCAGCAGGGAGGACTCCTACGAGCAGTACTTC.

V usage is TRBV29-1 and J usage is TRBJ1-2; tentative D call: TRBD1 (5 bases). Trimming left V 0 bases short and J 8 bases short, with 16 bases between. The germline V gene has CDR1 SQVTM and CDR2 ANQGSEA. The CDR3 has 14 residues. CDR3 sequence reads: CSVEEVRELRGYTF. CDR3 sequence (DNA): TGCAGCGTTGAAGAGGTCAGGGAATTGCGAGGCTACACCTTC.

CDR3 in DNA: TGTGCCAGCAGCTTAGAGATACTAGCGGGGGGTCGAGAGACCCAGTACTTC. This translates into CASSLEILAGGRETQYF. This chain connects TRBV11-2 to TRBJ2-5, with 12 positions matching TRBD2. The V segment lost 0 bases and the J segment 4 bases; nucleotides outside the gene matches: 6. The CDR3 totals 17 residues. Per the germline V gene, CDR1 is SGHAT and CDR2 is FQNNGV.